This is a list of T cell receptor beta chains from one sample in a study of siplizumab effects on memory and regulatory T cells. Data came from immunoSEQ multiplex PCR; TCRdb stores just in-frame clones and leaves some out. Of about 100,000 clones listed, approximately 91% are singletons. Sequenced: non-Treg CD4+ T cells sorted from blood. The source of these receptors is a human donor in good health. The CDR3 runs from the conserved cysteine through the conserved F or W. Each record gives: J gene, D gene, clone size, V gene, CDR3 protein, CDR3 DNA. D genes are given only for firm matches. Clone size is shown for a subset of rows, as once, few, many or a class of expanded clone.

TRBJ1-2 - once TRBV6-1 CASRASANYGYTF TGTGCCAGTCGAGCGTCAGCTAACTATGGCTACACCTTC
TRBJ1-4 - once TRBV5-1 CASSLPQGGSNEKLFF TGCGCCAGCAGTCTCCCACAGGGCGGCTCTAATGAAAAACTGTTTTTT
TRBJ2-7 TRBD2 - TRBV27 CASSLTSSGRAGQYF TGTGCCAGCAGTTTGACTTCAAGCGGGAGGGCCGGGCAGTACTTC
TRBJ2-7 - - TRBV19 CASSIVGGEQYF TGTGCCAGTAGTATAGTAGGGGGCGAGCAGTACTTC
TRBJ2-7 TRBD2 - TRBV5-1 CASSLLTGGPDEQYF TGCGCCAGCAGCTTATTAACGGGAGGGCCGGACGAGCAGTACTTC
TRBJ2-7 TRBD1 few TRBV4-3 CASSQDITWDRAYEQYF TGCGCCAGCAGCCAAGATATAACTTGGGACAGGGCCTACGAGCAGTACTTC
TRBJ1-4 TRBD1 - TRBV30 CAWSTVGTANEKLFF TGTGCCTGGAGTACAGTTGGGACAGCTAATGAAAAACTGTTTTTT
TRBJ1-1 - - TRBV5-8 CASSLIATLGNTEAFF TGTGCCAGCAGCTTAATCGCGACACTGGGAAACACTGAAGCTTTCTTT
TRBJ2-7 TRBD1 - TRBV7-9 CASSLPVGTGLDEQYF TGTGCCAGCAGCTTGCCCGTGGGGACAGGGCTCGACGAGCAGTACTTC
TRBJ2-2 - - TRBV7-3 CASSLNGGKTGELFF TGTGCCAGCAGCTTAAACGGCGGAAAAACCGGGGAGCTGTTTTTT
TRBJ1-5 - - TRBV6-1 CASTIGGGNQPQHF TGTGCCAGCACCATCGGGGGGGGGAATCAGCCCCAGCATTTT
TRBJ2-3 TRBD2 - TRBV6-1 CASSESQRGTDTQYF TGTGCCAGCAGTGAAAGTCAGCGGGGAACAGATACGCAGTATTTT
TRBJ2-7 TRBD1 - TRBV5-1 CASSLDRGRAEQYF TGCGCCAGCAGCTTGGACAGGGGGCGTGCCGAGCAGTACTTC
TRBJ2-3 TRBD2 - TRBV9 CASSVNDGRRIRTDTQYF TGTGCCAGCAGCGTAAACGACGGGAGGCGGATCCGCACAGATACGCAGTATTTT
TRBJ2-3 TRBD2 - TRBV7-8 CASSWLGLAIPDTQYF TGTGCCAGCAGCTGGTTGGGACTAGCCATCCCAGATACGCAGTATTTT
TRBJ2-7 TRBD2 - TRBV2 CASRISGIIEQYF TGTGCCAGCAGAATTAGCGGGATTATCGAGCAGTACTTC
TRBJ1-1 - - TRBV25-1 CASSEFGAMNTEAFF TGTGCCAGCAGTGAATTTGGGGCCATGAACACTGAAGCTTTCTTT
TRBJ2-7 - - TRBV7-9 CASSFGTANVHF TGTGCCAGCAGCTTCGGTACAGCCAATGTCCACTTC
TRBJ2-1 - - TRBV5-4 CASSPGPPSYNEQFF TGTGCCAGCAGCCCCGGGCCCCCCTCCTACAATGAGCAGTTCTTC
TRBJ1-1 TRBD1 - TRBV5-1 CASSLGTGGGNTEAFF TGCGCCAGCAGCTTGGGGACAGGGGGAGGGAACACTGAAGCTTTCTTT
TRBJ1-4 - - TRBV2 CASIWDSTNEKLFF TGTGCCAGCATTTGGGACTCAACTAATGAAAAACTGTTTTTT
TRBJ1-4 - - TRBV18 CASSPGSHNEKLFF TGTGCCAGCTCACCAGGTAGTCATAATGAAAAACTGTTTTTT
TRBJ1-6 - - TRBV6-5 CASRTTGISSPLHF TGTGCCAGCAGAACCACAGGGATATCGTCACCCCTCCACTTT
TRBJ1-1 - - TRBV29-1 CSVEAVRGTEAFF TGCAGCGTTGAGGCAGTCCGGGGCACTGAAGCTTTCTTT
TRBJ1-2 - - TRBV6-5 CASSTVVANYGYTF TGTGCCAGCTCGACAGTCGTAGCTAACTATGGCTACACCTTC
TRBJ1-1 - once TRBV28 CASSFLAGVVFF TGTGCCAGCAGTTTTCTTGCTGGAGTTGTCTTCTTT
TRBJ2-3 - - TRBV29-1 CSVEERTRRITDTQYF TGCAGCGTTGAAGAACGGACGAGAAGGATCACAGATACGCAGTATTTT
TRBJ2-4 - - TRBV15 CATSREGGLAKNIQYF TGTGCCACCAGCAGAGAGGGGGGACTAGCCAAAAACATTCAGTACTTC
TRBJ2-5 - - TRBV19 CASSATARDQETQYF TGTGCCAGTAGTGCCACCGCGAGAGACCAAGAGACCCAGTACTTC
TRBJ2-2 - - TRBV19 CASSSLASTGELFF TGTGCCAGTAGTTCGTTAGCGAGTACCGGGGAGCTGTTTTTT
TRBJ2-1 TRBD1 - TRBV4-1 CASSPDRGSRNEQFF TGCGCCAGCAGCCCGGACAGGGGATCGCGGAATGAGCAGTTCTTC
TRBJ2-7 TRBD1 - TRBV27 CASSHSGTGAHEQYF TGTGCCAGCAGTCATTCCGGGACAGGGGCCCACGAGCAGTACTTC
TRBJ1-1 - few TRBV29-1 CSGRQGNTEAFF TGCAGCGGTAGGCAGGGGAACACTGAAGCTTTCTTT
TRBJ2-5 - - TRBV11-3 CASSLAWGMETQYF TGTGCCAGCAGCTTAGCCTGGGGGATGGAGACCCAGTACTTC
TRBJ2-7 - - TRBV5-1 CASSQGLQFSSYEQYF TGCGCCAGCAGCCAGGGACTCCAGTTCAGCTCCTACGAGCAGTACTTC
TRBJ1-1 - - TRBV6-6 CASSRRNTEAFF TGTGCCAGCAGTCGCAGGAACACTGAAGCTTTCTTT
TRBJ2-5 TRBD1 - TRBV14 CASSQVRTGPGETQYF TGTGCCAGCAGCCAAGTCCGGACAGGGCCAGGGGAGACCCAGTACTTC
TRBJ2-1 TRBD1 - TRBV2 CASSVQGAYNEQFF TGTGCCAGCAGTGTGCAGGGGGCCTACAATGAGCAGTTCTTC
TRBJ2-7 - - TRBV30 CAWSVSGGAISYEQYF TGTGCCTGGAGTGTGTCTGGGGGGGCCATCTCCTACGAGCAGTACTTC
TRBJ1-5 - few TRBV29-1 CSASAAGSNQPQHF TGCAGCGCCAGTGCCGCGGGTAGCAATCAGCCCCAGCATTTT
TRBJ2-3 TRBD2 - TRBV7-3 CASSTGLAGRGTDTQYF TGTGCCAGCAGCACGGGACTAGCGGGCCGGGGGACCGATACGCAGTATTTT
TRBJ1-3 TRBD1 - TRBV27 CASTKTGAGGNTIYF TGTGCCAGCACGAAGACAGGGGCCGGAGGAAACACCATATATTTT
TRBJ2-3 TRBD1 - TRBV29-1 CSVSGRQGTDTQYF TGCAGCGTTAGTGGGAGACAGGGGACAGATACGCAGTATTTT
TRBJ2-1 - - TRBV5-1 CASSEQGHEQFF TGCGCCAGCAGCGAACAGGGCCATGAGCAGTTCTTC
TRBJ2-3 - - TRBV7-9 CASSHRLSTDTQYF TGTGCCAGCAGCCACAGACTTAGCACAGATACGCAGTATTTT
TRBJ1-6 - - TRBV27 CASSPIGPPTGSNSPLHF TGTGCCAGCAGTCCAATAGGCCCCCCGACAGGCAGTAATTCACCCCTCCACTTT
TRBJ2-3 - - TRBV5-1 CASSLEAVGPDTQYF TGCGCCAGCAGCTTGGAGGCAGTAGGCCCAGATACGCAGTATTTT
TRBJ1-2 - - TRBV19 CASRGAGGYTF TGTGCCAGCCGGGGCGCGGGTGGCTACACCTTC
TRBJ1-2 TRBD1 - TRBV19 CAGTPGQGYGYTF TGTGCCGGCACACCGGGACAGGGCTATGGCTACACCTTC
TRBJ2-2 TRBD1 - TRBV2 CASTPGQVGRELFF TGTGCCAGCACACCGGGACAGGTCGGCCGGGAGCTGTTTTTT
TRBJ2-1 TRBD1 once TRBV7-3 CASSQQGSSYNEQFF TGTGCCAGCAGCCAACAGGGGAGCTCCTACAATGAGCAGTTCTTC
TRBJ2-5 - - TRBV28 CASRTSEETQYF TGTGCCAGCAGGACTAGTGAGGAGACCCAGTACTTC
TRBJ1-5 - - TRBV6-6 CASSGTGYSNQPQHF TGTGCCAGCAGTGGAACAGGTTATAGCAATCAGCCCCAGCATTTT
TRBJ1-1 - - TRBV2 CASSVQGNTEAFF TGTGCCAGCAGTGTACAGGGGAACACTGAAGCTTTCTTT
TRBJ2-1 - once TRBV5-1 CASSPQGRSNNEQFF TGCGCCAGCAGCCCCCAGGGGAGATCCAACAATGAGCAGTTCTTC
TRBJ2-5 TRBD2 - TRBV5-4 CASSSSGGETQYF TGTGCCAGCAGCTCTTCGGGAGGAGAGACCCAGTACTTC
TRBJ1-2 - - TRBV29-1 CSVLGRGRGYTF TGCAGCGTCCTTGGTAGGGGACGTGGCTACACCTTC
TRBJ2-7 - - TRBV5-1 CASSLGLSASTWEQYF TGCGCCAGCAGCTTGGGGCTTTCAGCGTCTACGTGGGAGCAGTACTTC
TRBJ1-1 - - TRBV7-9 CASSLRDRGPAF TGTGCCAGCAGCTTAAGGGACCGCGGTCCTGCCTTT